Shown below are 22 T cell receptor beta chains from a single sample sequenced in a study of cytomegalovirus exposure and HLA in healthy donors. The study ran its PCR with 60 Vbeta and 13 Jbeta primers. The assay was immunoSEQ multiplex PCR, and TCRdb's table has in-frame clones only and misses some. The top ten clones hold approximately 23% of a sample with 60,000 to 65,000 clones, less than 75% of them seen once. Sample: PBMCs. These receptors came from a man in his fifties or sixties in good health and CMV-seropositive.

The V call is TRBV10-3, the J call TRBJ1-5, with 7 nucleotides matching TRBD1. With 8 bases clipped from V and 0 bases from J, the junction kept 7 bases outside the gene matches. The CDR3 contains 15 residues. Germline lookup yields CDR1 ENHRY and CDR2 SYGVKD. The CDR3 DNA sequence: TGTGCCATCGGGGACAGCTCCTATAGCAATCAGCCCCAGCATTTT. Encoded protein: CAIGDSSYSNQPQHF.

The J gene is TRBJ2-7, the V gene TRBV4-1; 9 bases are shared with TRBD2. This CDR3 spans 16 amino acids. Germline V lookup: CDR1 MGHRA, CDR2 YSYEKL. The trim removed 0 bases at V and 2 bases at J, leaving 5 bases unmatched. CDR3 in amino acids: CASSQDRAGGTYEQYF. The CDR3 region has the DNA TGCGCCAGCAGCCAAGATCGAGCGGGGGGAACCTACGAGCAGTACTTC.

This chain joins TRBV29-1 and TRBJ1-2, with TRBD1 as a possible D gene (6 bases). Germline CDR1 reads SQVTM; CDR2 reads ANQGSEA. V lost 4 bases and J 8 bases, leaving 11 bases between the germline ends. This CDR3 has 11 residues. Here the CDR3 DNA reads TGCAGCGTTGTAGGGGGGGGAGGCTACACCTTC. This sequence encodes CSVVGGGGYTF.

V usage is TRBV14 and J usage is TRBJ1-2; perhaps TRBD1 as D (5 bases). Germline V gene data show CDR1 as SGHDN and CDR2 as FVKESK. This CDR3 is 13 amino acids long. V was pared by 4 bases and J by 5 bases, with 11 bases between. CDR3 sequence (DNA): TGTGCCAGCAGCCCCCGACGGGGGTATGGCTACACCTTC. Translated, it gives CASSPRRGYGYTF.

The V and J genes are TRBV2 and TRBJ1-2, with D possibly TRBD1 on 5 matching bases. The CDR3 length is 14 residues. V gave up 7 bases and J gave up 8 bases, with 20 bases separating them. Germline V gene data show CDR1 as SNHLY and CDR2 as FYNNEI. The CDR3 coding sequence is TGTGCCAGCATCCTCCCTCTGGGGGGTTACGGCTACACCTTC. Its protein is CASILPLGGYGYTF.

The CDR3: CARVGTEAFF. The CDR3 region has the DNA TGCGCCAGGGTCGGGACTGAAGCTTTCTTT. The V call is TRBV10-1, the J call TRBJ1-1, with D unresolved. V gave up 9 bases and J gave up 5 bases, with 7 bases separating them. The CDR3 contains 10 residues. The germline V gene has CDR1 WNHNN and CDR2 SYGVQD (reference sequence).

This chain connects TRBV6-5 to TRBJ2-1; 13 bases agree with TRBD2. This CDR3 has 14 residues. V trimming: 6 bases; J trimming: 9 bases; junction bases outside the gene matches: 5. The V gene's germline CDR1 is MNHEY and CDR2 SVGAGI. CDR3 DNA sequence: TGTGCCAGCAGACCGGGACTAGCGGGGTTTGAGCAGTTCTTC. This encodes CASRPGLAGFEQFF.

V gene TRBV5-6 combines with J gene TRBJ2-3; 7 nucleotides agree with TRBD1. The CDR3 has 15 amino acids. CDR1 SGHDT and CDR2 YYEEEE come from the germline V gene. The junction had 5 bases not matched to a gene; V was cut back by 1 base and J by 3 bases. The CDR3 region has the DNA TGTGCCAGCAGCTTGACAGGGGCAGGGACAGATACGCAGTATTTT. Translating it yields CASSLTGAGTDTQYF.

The V gene is TRBV6-5, the J gene TRBJ2-7; D ambiguous. Germline V lookup: CDR1 MNHEY, CDR2 SVGAGI. The length of the CDR3 is 14 residues. Deletions cut 4 bases from V and 0 bases from J, with 10 bases between. The DNA of the CDR3 is TGTGCCAGCAGTTCACCGTCGAGCTCCTACGAGCAGTACTTC. Protein product: CASSSPSSSYEQYF.

This clone was found a few times. This sequence is one base from a far larger clone and is likely a read error. This sequence joins TRBV19 and TRBJ2-7; D may be TRBD2 (6 bases). Looked up from germline, CDR1 is LNHDA and CDR2 is SQIVND (reference sequence). The CDR3 extends over 13 amino acids. Deletions cut 8 bases from V and 7 bases from J, with 18 bases between. CDR3 DNA sequence: TGTGCCAGTTCTCCTGGAGGGGCGGGTGAGCAGTACTTC. This encodes CASSPGGAGEQYF.

The CDR3: CASSNTGYGYTF. CDR3 coding DNA: TGTGCCAGCAGTAACACAGGCTATGGCTACACCTTC. V is TRBV27 and J is TRBJ1-2; tentatively, D is TRBD1 (5 bases). Germline V gene lookup returns CDR1 MNHEY and CDR2 SMNVEV (reference sequence). The CDR3 spans 12 residues. The V gene lost 5 bases and the J gene lost 4 bases, with 8 bases spanning the gap.

The chain carries TRBV5-1 and TRBJ2-2; no definite D call. In germline, CDR1 is SGHRS, CDR2 YFSETQ. The CDR3 loop spans 13 amino acids. The V and J ends lost 0 bases and 5 bases respectively, with 5 bases between them. As DNA, the CDR3 is TGCGCCAGCAGCTTGGCGAGGACCGGGGAGCTGTTTTTT. It translates to CASSLARTGELFF.

The chain carries TRBV25-1 and TRBJ2-5; 12 nucleotides line up with TRBD2. CDR1 is MGHDK, CDR2 SYGVNS, per germline. With 3 bases clipped from V and 4 bases from J, the junction kept 9 bases outside the gene matches. The CDR3 consists of 17 residues. The DNA for the CDR3 is TGTGCCAGCAGTGACCCCCGACCGGGACTAGCGGGAGAGACCCAGTACTTC. This encodes CASSDPRPGLAGETQYF. Together with reference TRBV25-1 and TRBJ2-5, the CDR3 gives the full variable domain: EADIYQTPRYLVIGTGKKITLECSQTMGHDKMYWYQQDPGMELHLIHYSYGVNSTEKGDLSSESTVSRIRTEHFPLTLESARPSHTSQYLCASSDPRPGLAGETQYFGPGTRLLVL.

V and J are TRBV30 and TRBJ1-1; possible D gene TRBD1, 5 bases. Germline values: CDR1 GTSNPN, CDR2 SVGIG (reference sequence). The V gene lost 1 base and the J gene lost 6 bases, with 21 bases spanning the gap. The CDR3 runs to 16 residues. The CDR3 region has the DNA TGTGCCTGGAGTGAAACCGGTCCCGGGTGGGGCGCTGAAGCTTTCTTT. Translating it yields CAWSETGPGWGAEAFF. Together with reference TRBV30 and TRBJ1-1, the CDR3 gives the full variable domain: SQTIHQWPATLVQPVGSPLSLECTVEGTSNPNLYWYRQAAGRGLQLLFYSVGIGQISSEVPQNLSASRPQDRQFILSSKKLLLSDSGFYLCAWSETGPGWGAEAFFGQGTRLTVV.

The chain has TRBV7-9 and TRBJ2-7; tentatively, D is TRBD1 (5 bases). The CDR3 runs 15 residues. Germline V gene sequence: CDR1 SEHNR, CDR2 FQNEAQ (reference sequence). Trimming left V 2 bases short and J 0 bases short, with 11 bases between. This CDR3 is CASSLRTTISYEQYF. The CDR3 DNA is TGTGCCAGCAGCTTAAGGACAACGATCTCCTACGAGCAGTACTTC.

This sequence joins TRBV7-8 and TRBJ1-2; TRBD1 agrees at 9 bases. The germline V gene has CDR1 SGHVS and CDR2 FQNEAQ. The J segment lost 4 bases and the V segment lost 5 bases, leaving 5 bases of the junction unmatched. The CDR3 has 14 residues. The CDR3 protein is CASSPDRGGYGYTF. CDR3 bases: TGTGCCAGCAGCCCGGACAGGGGCGGCTATGGCTACACCTTC.

This rearrangement joins TRBV7-2 to TRBJ2-3, with 8 nucleotides matching TRBD2. With V trimmed by 5 bases and J by 1 base, 8 bases remained unmatched. Germline CDR1 and CDR2: SGHTA and FQGNSA. The CDR3 is 16 amino acids. The CDR3 spells CASSLRGAGGTDTQYF. The CDR3 DNA sequence: TGTGCCAGCAGCCTACGGGGAGCGGGGGGCACAGATACGCAGTATTTT.

J is TRBJ2-7 and V is TRBV9; TRBD1 matches at 7 bases. The germline V gene encodes CDR1 SGDLS and CDR2 YYNGEE. The CDR3 extends over 16 amino acids. V shed 1 base, J shed 6 bases, and the junction held 13 bases outside the gene matches. For the CDR3, the DNA is TGTGCCAGCAGCGTATCCACACAGGGGCTATGGGGCGAGCAGTACTTC. The encoded protein is CASSVSTQGLWGEQYF.

The chain links TRBV5-1 to TRBJ2-5, with 14 bases lining up with TRBD2. Germline CDR1 is SGHRS and CDR2 is YFSETQ. V gave up 2 bases and J gave up 5 bases; unmatched junction bases: 8. The length of the CDR3 is 17 residues. CDR3 in amino acids: CASSFPGLAGGRETQYF. The CDR3 DNA reads as TGCGCCAGCAGCTTCCCCGGACTAGCGGGGGGTCGCGAGACCCAGTACTTC.

As DNA, the CDR3 is TGTGCCAGCAGCCTTAGCAATCAGCCCCAGCATTTT. It encodes CASSLSNQPQHF. The chain has TRBV7-2 and TRBJ1-5; D gene unclear. V shed 5 bases and J shed 0 bases, with 2 bases lying between them. Germline loops: CDR1 SGHTA, CDR2 FQGNSA. This CDR3 is 12 amino acids long.

The chain links TRBV5-1 to TRBJ2-3, with 8 bases lining up with TRBD1. The germline V gene encodes CDR1 SGHRS and CDR2 YFSETQ. After removal of 4 bases from V and 5 bases from J, the junction contained 6 bases not matched to a gene. The CDR3 spans 14 residues. DNA of the CDR3: TGCGCCAGCAGCGGCCCGGACAGGGTAGATACGCAGTATTTT. This translates into CASSGPDRVDTQYF. Complete variable domain (other parts from reference TRBV5-1 and TRBJ2-3): KAGVTQTPRYLIKTRGQQVTLSCSPISGHRSVSWYQQTPGQGLQFLFEYFSETQRNKGNFPGRFSGRQFSNSRSEMNVSTLELGDSALYLCASSGPDRVDTQYFGPGTRLTVL.

This clone was observed a handful of times. This sequence joins TRBV2 and TRBJ1-6; D remains ambiguous. The germline V gene has CDR1 SNHLY and CDR2 FYNNEI. The CDR3 is 13 amino acids. V was pared by 7 bases and J by 7 bases, with 11 bases between. The CDR3 DNA reads TGTGCCAGCAAAGAGGAAGAAAATTCACCCCTCCACTTT. This sequence encodes CASKEEENSPLHF.